This T cell receptor beta chain is from a study of T cell clonality in common variable immunodeficiency. Aged 9 to 64 years, CVID subjects averaged around 40 years old. Heparinized whole blood, roughly 5 to 9 ml, came from each donor. General study results and limits: Fewer deletions and N-nucleotide insertions were reportedly seen in common variable immunodeficiency TCR beta sequences. Links between repertoire features and CVID complications were heterogeneity-limited.

This clone has at least ten counts. The antigen is unknown. The CDR3 end lies 3 residues beyond the end of the read and is filled in from the germline J gene. Using immunoSEQ multiplex PCR, the repertoire was profiled, and TCRdb retains in-frame clones only, with some absent. The sample contains 20,000 to 25,000 clones, none occurring once; about 2.3% lies in the top ten. V lost 3 bases to trimming and J lost 2 bases, with 10 bases between them. The CDR3 totals 14 residues. The chain is built from TRBV12-3 or TRBV12-4 and TRBJ2-5, with D maybe TRBD1 (6 bases). The sequence was obtained from a human donor with common variable immunodeficiency. The sequenced material came from peripheral blood mononuclear cells. The CDR3 loop reads CASSFTGLQETQYF. The DNA read from the CDR3 is TGTGCCAGCAGTTTTACAGGGTTGCAAGAGACC.